Sequencing of this T cell receptor (beta chain) was carried out in a study of human T cells and chemical hapten exposure. As for the study in general: DPC at 0.01% went onto the upper back in patch tests, read at 6 days.

The study, taken as a whole, reports: The number of TCRs over 1 in 1000 frequency stayed unchanged after DPC.

Germline CDR1 is MDHEN and CDR2 is SYDVKM. J lost 5 bases, V lost 4 bases, and 7 bases had no gene match. CDR3 length: 15 amino acids. Time point indicated: pre-sensitization, week 0. Noted treatment: therapeutic diphenylcyclopropenone sensitization with weekly scalp DPC. Worth noting for this clonotype: Its target is not known.

Original methodology: Sampled TCR counts reached a median of approximately 100,000 per sample, with values ranging from roughly 20,000 to 700,000. TCRdb analysed the RACE reads with MiXCR anew, one entry per CDR3 protein. The V and J calls were not made by the authors but by TCRdb's processing. The sample records about 250,000 distinct CDR3 sequences, around 7.3% being singletons. V gene TRBV28 combines with J gene TRBJ1-2; 10 bases fit TRBD1. The input for sequencing was whole blood, taken in connection with sensitization to the hapten diphenylcyclopropenone (DPC). The TCR sequence derives from a young man with alopecia areata. Some clones in this sample may be carry-over from other donors' samples. The chain's CDR3 is CASSSTGGYNYGYTF. The DNA of the CDR3 is TGTGCCAGCAGTTCGACAGGGGGCTACAATTATGGCTACACCTTC.